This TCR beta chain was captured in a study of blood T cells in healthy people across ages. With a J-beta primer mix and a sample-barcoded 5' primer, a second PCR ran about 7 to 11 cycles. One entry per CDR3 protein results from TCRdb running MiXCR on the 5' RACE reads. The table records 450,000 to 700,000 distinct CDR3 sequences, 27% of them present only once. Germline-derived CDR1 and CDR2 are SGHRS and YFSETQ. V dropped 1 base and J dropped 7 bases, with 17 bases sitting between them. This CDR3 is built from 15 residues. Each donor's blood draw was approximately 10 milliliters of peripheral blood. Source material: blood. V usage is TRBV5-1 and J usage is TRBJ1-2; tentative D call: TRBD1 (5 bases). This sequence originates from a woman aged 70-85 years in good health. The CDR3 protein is CASSLTSDSPGGYTF. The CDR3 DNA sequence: TGCGCCAGCAGCTTGACCTCCGACAGTCCGGGTGGCTACACCTTC.